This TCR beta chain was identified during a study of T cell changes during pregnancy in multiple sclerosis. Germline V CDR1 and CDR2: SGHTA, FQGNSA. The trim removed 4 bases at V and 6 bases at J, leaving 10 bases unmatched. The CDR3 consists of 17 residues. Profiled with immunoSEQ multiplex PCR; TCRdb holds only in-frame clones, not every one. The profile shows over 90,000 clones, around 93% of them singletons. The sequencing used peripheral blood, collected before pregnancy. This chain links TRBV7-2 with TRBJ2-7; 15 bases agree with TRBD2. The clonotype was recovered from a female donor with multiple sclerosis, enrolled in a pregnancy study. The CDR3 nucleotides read TGTGCCAGCAGCTACGGGACTAGCGGGGGGATCTTGGCCGAGCAGTACTTC. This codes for CASSYGTSGGILAEQYF.